These 18 T cell receptor beta chains came from one sample sequenced in a study of T cell responses to AZD1222 COVID-19 vaccine. Sequencing was performed with immunoSEQ multiplex PCR; in TCRdb, only in-frame clones are kept and a portion is missing. The sample lists about 28,000 clones, around 80% occurring once. This sample comprised peripheral blood, obtained on day 0 of AZD1222 vaccination. Source of these receptors: an adult in good health.

The gene calls are TRBV29-1 and TRBJ1-5, with D uncertain. The CDR3 is 13 amino acids. CDR1 is SQVTM, CDR2 ANQGSEA, per germline. Trimming took 4 bases from V and 5 from J, leaving 12 bases between them. The CDR3: CSVVWGNDQPQHF. In DNA, the CDR3 is TGCAGCGTTGTATGGGGAAATGATCAGCCCCAGCATTTT.

This clone was seen once. The chain carries TRBV2 and TRBJ1-6; D gene ambiguous. This CDR3 has 14 amino acids. Trimming shortened V by 6 bases and J by 7 bases, and 13 bases separated the two germline ends. Germline V gene lookup returns CDR1 SNHLY and CDR2 FYNNEI. In DNA form, the CDR3 reads TGTGCCAGCAGAAAGGGAACCAACAATTCACCCCTCCACTTT. Protein product: CASRKGTNNSPLHF.

The chain has TRBV5-6 and TRBJ1-6, with 8 bases aligning to TRBD1. The germline V gene has CDR1 SGHDT and CDR2 YYEEEE. Germline trimming cut 4 bases from V and 1 base from J; bases unmatched to any gene: 4. The CDR3 runs 16 residues. The CDR3 protein is CASSDRDRSYNSPLHF. The CDR3 DNA reads as TGTGCCAGCAGCGACCGGGACAGGTCCTATAATTCACCCCTCCACTTT.

The chain couples TRBV6-6 to TRBJ1-6, with D unclear. The V gene's germline CDR1 is MNHNY and CDR2 SVGAGI (reference sequence). The CDR3 is 12 residues long. The CDR3 nucleotides read TGTGGATCCTCCGAGTATAATTCACCCCTCCACTTT. It is translated as CGSSEYNSPLHF.

The chain uses TRBV5-8 and TRBJ1-4; D ambiguous. Germline loops: CDR1 SGHTS, CDR2 YDEGEE. Trimming removed 4 bases from V and 0 bases from J, with 7 bases in between. The CDR3 loop spans 14 amino acids. The CDR3 nucleotides are TGTGCCAGCAGCGATGTTGCAACTAATGAAAAACTGTTTTTT. Protein: CASSDVATNEKLFF.

This clone was seen a few times. The J gene is TRBJ2-2, the V gene TRBV18, with D uncertain. Germline assignment: CDR1 KGHSH and CDR2 LQKENI. This CDR3 has 14 residues. The V and J ends lost 3 bases and 4 bases respectively, with 9 bases between them. CDR3 coding DNA: TGTGCCAGCTCACCCCGGAGCCCCACCGGGGAGCTGTTTTTT. Translation gives CASSPRSPTGELFF.

In DNA form, the CDR3 reads TGTGCCAGCGCCGGGACAGGGGCTTCACCCCTCCACTTT. Encoded protein: CASAGTGASPLHF. The gene calls are TRBV25-1 and TRBJ1-6; 10 bases agree with TRBD1. Germline CDR1 is MGHDK and CDR2 is SYGVNS. CDR3 length: 13 residues. V lost 8 bases to trimming and J lost 9 bases; unmatched junction nucleotides: 4.

The chain uses TRBV9 and TRBJ1-3, with D perhaps matching TRBD1 (5 bases). Trimming stripped 4 bases from V and 7 bases from J, with 15 bases between. This CDR3 comprises 14 residues. Germline CDR1 SGDLS, CDR2 YYNGEE. CDR3 amino acids: CASSPTGTENTIYF. CDR3 sequence (DNA): TGTGCCAGCAGCCCGACCGGGACGGAGAACACCATATATTTT.

The J gene is TRBJ2-7, the V gene TRBV7-2; 8 bases are shared with TRBD2. V gave up 5 bases and J gave up 0 bases; unmatched junction bases: 6. CDR3 length equals 15 residues. The germline V gene encodes CDR1 SGHTA and CDR2 FQGNSA. The CDR3 sequence: CASSPNSGASYEQYF. DNA of the CDR3: TGTGCCAGCAGCCCCAATAGCGGGGCCTCCTACGAGCAGTACTTC.

The V gene is TRBV9, the J gene TRBJ2-2; D tentatively fits TRBD1 or TRBD2 (5 bases each). V lost 1 base and J lost 0, with 10 bases in between. This CDR3 spans 16 amino acids. Germline-derived CDR1 and CDR2 are SGDLS and YYNGEE. CDR3 sequence: CASSVIGTPNTGELFF. The DNA for the CDR3 is TGTGCCAGCAGCGTAATTGGGACGCCGAACACCGGGGAGCTGTTTTTT.

The chain joins TRBV9 to TRBJ1-1; D not certain. This CDR3 region has 14 residues. Germline CDR1 and CDR2: SGDLS and YYNGEE. The germline V and J ends were trimmed by 4 bases and 5 bases, with 15 bases remaining between them. CDR3 amino acids: CASSPQVGGTEAFF. The CDR3 DNA sequence: TGTGCCAGCAGCCCCCAGGTTGGTGGGACTGAAGCTTTCTTT.

This clone has just a few counts. The rearrangement joins TRBV28 to TRBJ1-6; 8 bases fit TRBD1. Germline CDR1 is MDHEN and CDR2 is SYDVKM. This CDR3 has 14 amino acids. V was clipped by 6 bases and J by 6 bases; unmatched bases: 4. The CDR3 bases are TGTGCCAGCAGCTCAGGGGGCAGTAATTCACCCCTCCACTTT. Its translation is CASSSGGSNSPLHF.

The rearrangement links TRBV9 to TRBJ2-7, with D maybe TRBD1 (5 bases). V was trimmed by 4 bases and J by 6 bases, leaving 17 bases between them. CDR3 length: 14 residues. Germline V gene lookup returns CDR1 SGDLS and CDR2 YYNGEE. The CDR3 reads CASSPSIQGLEQYF. CDR3 bases: TGTGCCAGCAGCCCCAGTATTCAGGGTCTCGAGCAGTACTTC.

This clone turned up a few times. V and J are TRBV4-1 and TRBJ1-2, with 10 bases that match TRBD1. The germline V gene has CDR1 MGHRA and CDR2 YSYEKL. This CDR3 contains 15 residues. J lost 8 bases, V lost 2 bases, and 8 bases had no gene match. The CDR3 here is CASSQLTGGASGYTF. The CDR3 nucleotides read TGCGCCAGCAGCCAATTGACAGGGGGCGCGTCCGGCTACACCTTC.

The rearrangement uses TRBV5-6 and TRBJ1-2; D is uncertain. The CDR3 runs 15 residues. Trimming stripped 1 base from V and 4 bases from J, with 14 bases between. The germline gives CDR1 SGHDT, CDR2 YYEEEE. CDR3 sequence: CASSLWAASIYGYTF. In DNA form, the CDR3 reads TGTGCCAGCAGCTTGTGGGCCGCCAGCATCTATGGCTACACCTTC.

V is TRBV7-2 and J is TRBJ2-5, with TRBD2 matching 12 bases. V lost 0 bases, J lost 5 bases, and 7 bases stayed unmatched. CDR1 SGHTA and CDR2 FQGNSA come from the germline V gene. This CDR3 has 17 residues. The CDR3 DNA is TGTGCCAGCAGCTTAGCTTCTAGCGGGGGGGCAGGGGAGACCCAGTACTTC. It translates to CASSLASSGGAGETQYF. Together with reference TRBV7-2 and TRBJ2-5, the CDR3 gives the full variable domain: GAGVSQSPSNKVTEKGKDVELRCDPISGHTALYWYRQSLGQGLEFLIYFQGNSAPDKSGLPSDRFSAERTGGSVSTLTIQRTQQEDSAVYLCASSLASSGGAGETQYFGPGTRLLVL.

This chain uses TRBV24-1 with TRBJ1-2, with D uncertain. The CDR3 is 15 amino acids. Between the trimmed V and J ends, which lost 4 bases and 6 bases, there was a span of 17 bases. The germline V gene has CDR1 KGHDR and CDR2 SFDVKD. The CDR3 DNA reads as TGTGCCACCAGTGACGCTGGGGAGGGAAAGCATGGCTACACCTTC. As protein: CATSDAGEGKHGYTF.

The rearrangement uses TRBV5-1 and TRBJ2-7; 9 bases match TRBD1. The CDR3 loop spans 15 amino acids. The ends lost 3 bases at V and 0 bases at J; junction bases unmatched: 4. Germline lookup yields CDR1 SGHRS and CDR2 YFSETQ. CDR3 nucleotides: TGCGCCAGCAGCTCGATGGGACAGGGCTCCTACGAGCAGTACTTC. Translating it yields CASSSMGQGSYEQYF.